The rows below give T cell receptor beta chains drawn from one sample of a study of Ad26.COV2.S vaccination and SARS-CoV-2 variants. The method was immunoSEQ multiplex PCR; TCRdb's version includes in-frame clones alone and lacks a portion of them. The sample consists of 300,000 to 350,000 clones, approximately 90% of them appearing once. This material consisted of peripheral blood, taken in a trial of Ad26.COV2.S vaccine versus placebo. The origin of the receptors is a person between 18 and 65 years old who received the Ad26.COV2.S COVID-19 vaccine or a placebo. Both conserved end residues are part of each CDR3. D genes are given only for firm matches. Where a row states a size, it is once, few, many or the class of an expanded clone; other rows omit it.

V	D	J	size	CDR3	DNA
TRBV5-4	TRBD2	TRBJ2-7	NA	CASSLDGGRGYEQYF	TGTGCCAGCAGCTTGGATGGCGGGAGAGGGTACGAGCAGTACTTC
TRBV19	NA	TRBJ1-5	NA	CASNNHRNQPQHF	TGTGCCAGTAACAACCACCGCAATCAGCCCCAGCATTTT
TRBV4-3	NA	TRBJ1-4	NA	CASSQSPTTNEKLFF	TGCGCCAGCAGCCAAAGCCCTACTACTAATGAAAAACTGTTTTTT
TRBV2	TRBD2	TRBJ2-7	NA	CASSEGGGGPYEQYF	TGTGCCAGCAGTGAAGGGGGGGGTGGACCCTACGAGCAGTACTTC
TRBV7-9	TRBD1	TRBJ2-7	NA	CASSLSGTGPTGEQYF	TGTGCCAGCAGCTTAAGCGGGACAGGGCCTACGGGCGAGCAGTACTTC
TRBV18	NA	TRBJ1-1	NA	CASSPPRTFSTEAFF	TGTGCCAGCTCACCACCGCGGACTTTTTCCACTGAAGCTTTCTTT
TRBV5-1	NA	TRBJ2-3	NA	CASSSTGSNVDTQYF	TGCGCCAGCAGCTCCACAGGGTCCAATGTAGATACGCAGTATTTT
TRBV9	NA	TRBJ2-3	NA	CASSVEISSTDTQYF	TGTGCCAGCAGCGTCGAAATATCTAGCACAGATACGCAGTATTTT
TRBV27	NA	TRBJ1-2	NA	CASGSGKGGYTF	TGTGCCAGCGGAAGTGGGAAAGGGGGCTACACCTTC
TRBV5-6	NA	TRBJ2-7	NA	CASRTEGLLYEQYF	TGTGCCAGCAGAACAGAGGGCCTGCTTTACGAGCAGTACTTC
TRBV7-2	TRBD1	TRBJ1-3	NA	CASSLTHSQGAGNTIYF	TGTGCCAGCAGCTTAACCCACAGTCAGGGGGCTGGAAACACCATATATTTT
TRBV4-3	NA	TRBJ1-1	NA	CASSQDIGAGRSEAFF	TGCGCCAGCAGCCAAGATATTGGGGCAGGGCGGTCTGAAGCTTTCTTT
TRBV30	NA	TRBJ2-1	NA	CAWSVGGSLAYNEQFF	TGTGCCTGGAGTGTTGGGGGGAGTCTTGCCTACAATGAGCAGTTCTTC
TRBV7-2	TRBD1	TRBJ2-7	NA	CASSLFGTGGNEQYF	TGTGCCAGCAGCTTGTTTGGGACAGGGGGAAACGAGCAGTACTTC
TRBV5-8	NA	TRBJ1-1	NA	CASLVYRAREAFF	TGTGCCAGCCTAGTTTACAGAGCCCGGGAAGCTTTCTTT
TRBV6-4	NA	TRBJ2-3	NA	CASSDRGADTQYF	TGTGCCAGCAGTGACAGAGGGGCAGATACGCAGTATTTT
TRBV7-9	NA	TRBJ2-7	few	CASSLVSSREQYF	TGTGCCAGCAGCTTAGTTAGTTCCAGGGAGCAGTACTTC
TRBV21-1	NA	TRBJ2-7	NA	CASSKDEDVRGTGCEQYF	TGTGCCAGCAGCAAAGACGAGGACGTTAGGGGGACAGGGTGCGAGCAGTACTTC
TRBV10-3	TRBD2	TRBJ2-5	NA	CAISDAGGEETQYF	TGTGCCATCAGTGACGCCGGGGGGGAAGAGACCCAGTACTTC
TRBV30	NA	TRBJ2-7	NA	CAAGQSYEQYF	TGTGCGGCGGGGCAGTCCTACGAGCAGTACTTC
TRBV6-5	TRBD2	TRBJ2-1	many	CASGWSSGIANEQFF	TGTGCCAGCGGTTGGTCTAGCGGGATTGCGAATGAGCAGTTCTTC
TRBV9	NA	TRBJ2-7	NA	CASSVGTPETYEQYF	TGTGCCAGCAGCGTAGGGACACCCGAAACCTACGAGCAGTACTTC
TRBV6-5	TRBD1	TRBJ1-5	NA	CASRGQGAGNQPQHF	TGTGCCAGCAGAGGACAGGGGGCCGGCAATCAGCCCCAGCATTTT
TRBV7-9	NA	TRBJ1-6	NA	CASSPAGGAYNSPLHF	TGTGCCAGCAGCCCCGCGGGGGGAGCCTATAATTCACCCCTCCACTTT
TRBV4-1	NA	TRBJ2-3	NA	CASATGRQTDTQYF	TGCGCCAGCGCCACCGGAAGACAGACAGATACGCAGTATTTT
TRBV30	TRBD1	TRBJ1-4	NA	CAWRGDREFEKLFF	TGTGCCTGGAGGGGTGACAGGGAATTTGAAAAACTGTTTTTT
TRBV30	NA	TRBJ2-3	NA	CALGGTADTQYF	TGTGCCCTCGGGGGCACCGCAGATACGCAGTATTTT
TRBV4-2	NA	TRBJ2-2	NA	CASSQDGPTGELFF	TGTGCCAGCAGCCAAGATGGTCCCACCGGGGAGCTGTTTTTT
TRBV25-1	NA	TRBJ1-2	NA	CASSDRGSSNYGYTF	TGTGCCAGCAGTGACAGGGGCAGTTCTAACTATGGCTACACCTTC
TRBV6-5	NA	TRBJ2-7	NA	CASSKGGTDPYEQYF	TGTGCCAGCAGTAAGGGGGGGACCGACCCATACGAGCAGTACTTC
TRBV9	NA	TRBJ1-1	NA	CASSVGGRDTEAFF	TGTGCCAGCAGCGTAGGCGGTAGGGACACTGAAGCTTTCTTT
TRBV5-1	NA	TRBJ1-2	NA	CASSPEGQSNFNYGYTF	TGCGCCAGCAGCCCAGAAGGACAGAGCAATTTTAACTATGGCTACACCTTC
TRBV7-9	NA	TRBJ2-3	NA	CASSPGGLRTDTQYF	TGTGCCAGCAGCCCCGGGGGGCTCCGCACAGATACGCAGTATTTT
TRBV9	NA	TRBJ2-7	few	CASSVDQSPAYEQYF	TGTGCCAGCAGCGTAGACCAGAGTCCCGCCTACGAGCAGTACTTC
TRBV4-3	NA	TRBJ1-1	NA	CASSLYTTAEAFF	TGCGCCAGCAGCCTATATACCACGGCCGAAGCTTTCTTT
TRBV4-2	NA	TRBJ1-5	once	CASSQTHVSNQPQHF	TGTGCCAGCAGCCAAACACACGTTAGCAATCAGCCCCAGCATTTT
TRBV28	TRBD2	TRBJ2-5	once	CASSPERERQETQYF	TGTGCCAGCAGCCCTGAGCGGGAGAGGCAAGAGACCCAGTACTTC
TRBV19	NA	TRBJ2-1	NA	CASSMNQGIHNEQFF	TGTGCCAGTAGTATGAACCAGGGCATACACAATGAGCAGTTCTTC
TRBV7-2	TRBD1	TRBJ1-2	once	CASSPRQGVPYGYTF	TGTGCCAGCAGCCCGAGACAGGGCGTTCCCTATGGCTACACCTTC
TRBV30	NA	TRBJ1-6	NA	CAWRTWGSGSSPLHF	TGTGCCTGGAGGACGTGGGGCTCCGGGAGTTCACCCCTCCACTTT
TRBV11-3	TRBD1	TRBJ2-7	once	CASSPRRGEQYF	TGTGCCAGCAGCCCCCGCAGGGGGGAGCAGTACTTC